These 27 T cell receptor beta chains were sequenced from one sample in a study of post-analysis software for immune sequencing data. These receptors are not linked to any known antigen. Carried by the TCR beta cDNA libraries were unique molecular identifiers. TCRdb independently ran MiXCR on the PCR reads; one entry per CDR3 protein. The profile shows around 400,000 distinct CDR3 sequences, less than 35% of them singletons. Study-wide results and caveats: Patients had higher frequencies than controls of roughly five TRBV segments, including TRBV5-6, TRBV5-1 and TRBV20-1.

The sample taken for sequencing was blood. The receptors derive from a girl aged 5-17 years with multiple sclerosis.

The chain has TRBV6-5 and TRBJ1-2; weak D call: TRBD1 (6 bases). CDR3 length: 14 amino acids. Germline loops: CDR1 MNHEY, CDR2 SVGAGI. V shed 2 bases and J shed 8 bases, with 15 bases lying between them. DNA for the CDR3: TGTGCCAGCAGTTACGTAGGGGGGCTAAGCGGCTACACCTTC. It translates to CASSYVGGLSGYTF.

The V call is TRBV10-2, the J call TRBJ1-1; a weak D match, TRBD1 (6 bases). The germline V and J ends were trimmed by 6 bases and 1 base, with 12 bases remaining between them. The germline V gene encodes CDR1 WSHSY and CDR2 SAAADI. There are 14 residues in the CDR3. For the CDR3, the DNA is TGCGCCAGCAGAAGGGGGGCCAGGAACACTGAAGCTTTCTTT. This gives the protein CASRRGARNTEAFF.

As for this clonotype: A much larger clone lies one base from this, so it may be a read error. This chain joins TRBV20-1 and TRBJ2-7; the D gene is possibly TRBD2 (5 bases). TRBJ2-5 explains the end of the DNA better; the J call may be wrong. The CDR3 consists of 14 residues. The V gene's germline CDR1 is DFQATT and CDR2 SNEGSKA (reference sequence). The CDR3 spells CSAQMAQEGETQYF. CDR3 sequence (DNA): TGCAGTGCTCAGATGGCCCAAGAGGGAGAGACCCAGTACTTC.

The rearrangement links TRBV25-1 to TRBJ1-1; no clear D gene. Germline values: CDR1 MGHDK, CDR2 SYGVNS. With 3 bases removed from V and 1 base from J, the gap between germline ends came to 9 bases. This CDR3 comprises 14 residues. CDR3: CASSDWTENTEAFF. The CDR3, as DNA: TGTGCCAGCAGTGATTGGACGGAGAACACTGAAGCTTTCTTT.

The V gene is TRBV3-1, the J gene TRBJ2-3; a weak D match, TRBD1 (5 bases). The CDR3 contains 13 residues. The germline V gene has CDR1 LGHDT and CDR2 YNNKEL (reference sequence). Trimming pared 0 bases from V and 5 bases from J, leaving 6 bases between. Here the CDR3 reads CASSQDREDTQYF. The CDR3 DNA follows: TGTGCCAGCAGCCAAGACAGGGAAGATACGCAGTATTTT.

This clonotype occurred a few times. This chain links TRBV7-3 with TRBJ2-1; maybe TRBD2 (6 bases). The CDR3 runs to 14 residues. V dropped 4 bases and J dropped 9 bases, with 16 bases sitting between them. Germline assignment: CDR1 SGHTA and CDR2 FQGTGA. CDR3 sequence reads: CASSYPGLIAEQFF. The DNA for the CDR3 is TGTGCCAGCAGCTACCCAGGACTAATTGCTGAGCAGTTCTTC.

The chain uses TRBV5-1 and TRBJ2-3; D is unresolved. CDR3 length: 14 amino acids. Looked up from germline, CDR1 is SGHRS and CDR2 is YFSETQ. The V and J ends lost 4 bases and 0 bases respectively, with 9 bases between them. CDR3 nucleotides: TGCGCCAGCAGCATCCAGACTAGCACAGATACGCAGTATTTT. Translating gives CASSIQTSTDTQYF.

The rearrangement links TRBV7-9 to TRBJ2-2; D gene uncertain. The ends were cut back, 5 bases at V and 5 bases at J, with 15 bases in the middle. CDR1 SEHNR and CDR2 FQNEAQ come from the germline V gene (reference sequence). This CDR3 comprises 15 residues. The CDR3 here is CASSPRVLTTGELFF. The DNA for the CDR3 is TGTGCCAGCAGCCCGCGCGTCTTAACTACCGGGGAGCTGTTTTTT.

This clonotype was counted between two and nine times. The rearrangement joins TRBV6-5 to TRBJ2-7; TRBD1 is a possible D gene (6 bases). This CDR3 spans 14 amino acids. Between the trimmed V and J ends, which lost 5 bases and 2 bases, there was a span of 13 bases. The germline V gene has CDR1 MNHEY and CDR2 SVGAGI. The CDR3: CASSRTGSPYEQYF. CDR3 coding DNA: TGTGCCAGCAGTCGTACAGGGAGCCCCTACGAGCAGTACTTC.

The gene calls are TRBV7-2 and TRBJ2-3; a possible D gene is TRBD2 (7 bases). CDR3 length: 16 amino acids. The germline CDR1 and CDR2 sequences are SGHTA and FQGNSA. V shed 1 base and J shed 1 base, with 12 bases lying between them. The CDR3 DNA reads TGTGCCAGCAGCTTAGTGGGGGGGCAGGGCACAGATACGCAGTATTTT. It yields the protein CASSLVGGQGTDTQYF.

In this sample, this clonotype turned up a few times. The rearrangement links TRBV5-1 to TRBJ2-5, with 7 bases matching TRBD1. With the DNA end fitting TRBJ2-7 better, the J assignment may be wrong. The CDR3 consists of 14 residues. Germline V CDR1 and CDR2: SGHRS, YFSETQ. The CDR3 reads CASSGGQNPSEQYF. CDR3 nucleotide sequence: TGCGCCAGCAGCGGGGGACAGAATCCGTCCGAGCAGTACTTC.

The chain's CDR3 is CASSLSGLGETQYF. DNA of the CDR3: TGTGCCAGCAGCTTGTCAGGGTTAGGGGAGACCCAGTACTTC. The chain uses TRBV5-6 and TRBJ2-5, with D perhaps TRBD1 (5 bases). The CDR3 has 14 residues. Germline lookup yields CDR1 SGHDT and CDR2 YYEEEE. V was trimmed by 1 base and J by 5 bases, leaving 12 bases between them.

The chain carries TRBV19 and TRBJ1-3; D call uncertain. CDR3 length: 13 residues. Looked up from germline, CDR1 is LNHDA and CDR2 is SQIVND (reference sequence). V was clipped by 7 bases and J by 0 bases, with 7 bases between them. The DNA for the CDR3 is TGTGCCAGTAAGGACCTCTCTGGAAACACCATATATTTT. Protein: CASKDLSGNTIYF.

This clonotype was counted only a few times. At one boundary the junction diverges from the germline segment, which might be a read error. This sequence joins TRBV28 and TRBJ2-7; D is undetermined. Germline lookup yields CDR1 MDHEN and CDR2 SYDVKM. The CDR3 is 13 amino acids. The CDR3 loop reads CTSSLVGDYEQYF. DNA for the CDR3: TGTACCAGCAGTTTAGTCGGAGACTACGAGCAGTACTTC.

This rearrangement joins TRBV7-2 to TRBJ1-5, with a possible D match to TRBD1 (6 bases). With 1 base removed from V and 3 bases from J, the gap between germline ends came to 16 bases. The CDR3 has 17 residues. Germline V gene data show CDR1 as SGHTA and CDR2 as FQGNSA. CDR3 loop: CASSLGVLGGPNQPQHF. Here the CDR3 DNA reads TGTGCCAGCAGCTTAGGGGTTTTAGGGGGGCCCAATCAGCCCCAGCATTTT.

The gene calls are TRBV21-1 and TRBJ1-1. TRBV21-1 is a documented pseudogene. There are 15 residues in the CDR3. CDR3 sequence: CASSKSAVKGTEAFF. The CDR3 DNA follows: TGTGCCAGCAGCAAGTCGGCAGTAAAAGGCACTGAAGCTTTCTTT.

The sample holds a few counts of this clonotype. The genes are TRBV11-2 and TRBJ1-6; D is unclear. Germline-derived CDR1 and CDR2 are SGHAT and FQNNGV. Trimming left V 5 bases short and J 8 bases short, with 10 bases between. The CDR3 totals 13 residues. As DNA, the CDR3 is TGTGCCAGCAGCATAGTCACTTATTCACCCCTCCACTTT. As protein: CASSIVTYSPLHF.

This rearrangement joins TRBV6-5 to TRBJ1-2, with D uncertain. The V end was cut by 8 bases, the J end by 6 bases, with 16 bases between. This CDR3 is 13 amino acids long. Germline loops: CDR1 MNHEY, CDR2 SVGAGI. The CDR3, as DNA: TGTGCCAGCCACCCTGAGGGCTCCCATGGCTACACCTTC. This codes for CASHPEGSHGYTF.

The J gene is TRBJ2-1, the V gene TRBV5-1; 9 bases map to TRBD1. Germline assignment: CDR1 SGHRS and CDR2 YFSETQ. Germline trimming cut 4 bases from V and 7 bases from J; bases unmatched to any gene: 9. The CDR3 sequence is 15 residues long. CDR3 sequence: CASSDRGTGSNEQFF. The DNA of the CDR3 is TGCGCCAGCAGCGATCGAGGGACAGGGTCGAATGAGCAGTTCTTC.

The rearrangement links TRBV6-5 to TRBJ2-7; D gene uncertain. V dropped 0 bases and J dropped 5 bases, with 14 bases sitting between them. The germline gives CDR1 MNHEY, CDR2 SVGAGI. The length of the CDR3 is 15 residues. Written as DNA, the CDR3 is TGTGCCAGCAGTTACTCCCCGACGAGGTCGGACGAGCAGTACTTC. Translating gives CASSYSPTRSDEQYF.

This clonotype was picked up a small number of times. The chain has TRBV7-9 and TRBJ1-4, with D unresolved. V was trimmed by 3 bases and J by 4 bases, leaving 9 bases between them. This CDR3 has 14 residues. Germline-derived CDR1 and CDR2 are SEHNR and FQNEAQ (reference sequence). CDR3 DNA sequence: TGTGCCAGCAGCTTCGATCTCCTTAATGAAAAACTGTTTTTT. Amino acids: CASSFDLLNEKLFF.

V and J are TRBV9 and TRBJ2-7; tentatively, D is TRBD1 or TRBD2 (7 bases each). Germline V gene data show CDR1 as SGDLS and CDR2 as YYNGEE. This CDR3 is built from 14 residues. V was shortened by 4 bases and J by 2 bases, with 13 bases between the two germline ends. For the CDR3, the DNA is TGTGCCAGCAGCCCAGGGGGGGAGCCCTACGAGCAGTACTTC. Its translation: CASSPGGEPYEQYF.

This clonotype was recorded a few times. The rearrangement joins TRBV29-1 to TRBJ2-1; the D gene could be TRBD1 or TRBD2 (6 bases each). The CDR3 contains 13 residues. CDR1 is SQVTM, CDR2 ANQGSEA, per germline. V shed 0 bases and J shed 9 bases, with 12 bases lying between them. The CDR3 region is CSVEDPGAGEQFF. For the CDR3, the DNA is TGCAGCGTTGAAGATCCGGGGGCGGGTGAGCAGTTCTTC.

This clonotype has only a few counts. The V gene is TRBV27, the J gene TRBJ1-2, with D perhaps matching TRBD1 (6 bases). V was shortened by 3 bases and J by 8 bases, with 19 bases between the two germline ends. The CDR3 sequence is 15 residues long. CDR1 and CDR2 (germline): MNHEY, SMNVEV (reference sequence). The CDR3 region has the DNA TGTGCCAGCAGTTTTTGGCCGGGACATAGGTGGGGCTACACCTTC. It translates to CASSFWPGHRWGYTF.

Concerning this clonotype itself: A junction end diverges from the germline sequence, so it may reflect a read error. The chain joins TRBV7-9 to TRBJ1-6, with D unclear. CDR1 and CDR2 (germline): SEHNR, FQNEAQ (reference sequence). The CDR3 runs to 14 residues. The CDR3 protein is CASSPPSHNSPLHF. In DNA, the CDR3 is TGTGCCAGCAGCCCCCCCTCCCATAATTCACCCCTCCACTTT.

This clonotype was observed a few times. Here the CDR3 reads CASSQETYGTASNGYTF. Written as DNA, the CDR3 is TGCGCCAGCAGCCAAGAAACGTACGGTACTGCTTCCAATGGCTACACCTTC. The J gene is TRBJ1-2, the V gene TRBV4-1; D ambiguous. The V end was cut by 0 bases, the J end by 6 bases, with 20 bases between. The CDR3 totals 17 residues. Per the germline V gene, CDR1 is MGHRA and CDR2 is YSYEKL.

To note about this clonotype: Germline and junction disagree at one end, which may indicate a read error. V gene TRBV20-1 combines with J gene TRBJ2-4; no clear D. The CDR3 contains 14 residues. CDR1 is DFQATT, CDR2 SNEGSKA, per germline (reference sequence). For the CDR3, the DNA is TGCAGTGCTAGGGTCCCCACAGCCAATAACATTCAGTACTTC. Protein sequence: CSARVPTANNIQYF.